Shown below are 21 T cell receptor beta chains from a single sample sequenced in a study of response to subunit inactivated influenza vaccine. TCRdb processed the RT-PCR reads anew with MiXCR; each CDR3 protein has one entry. This table has fewer than 800,000 distinct CDR3 sequences, 15% to 17% appearing once. Sample: PBMCs from blood, taken about 11 days after vaccination. The receptors were sampled from a man aged 50 or older who received an inactivated influenza vaccine.

CDR3 nucleotides: TGTGCCAGCAGCCAAGATCGCGGCGTTCTAACCACAGATACGCAGTATTTT. It codes for CASSQDRGVLTTDTQYF. This chain connects TRBV14 to TRBJ2-3; D is uncertain. Trimming removed 0 bases from V and 2 bases from J, with 15 bases in between. CDR1 and CDR2 (germline): SGHDN, FVKESK. This CDR3 is built from 17 residues. Full variable domain (outside the CDR3, taken from reference TRBV14 and TRBJ2-3): EAGVTQFPSHSVIEKGQTVTLRCDPISGHDNLYWYRRVMGKEIKFLLHFVKESKQDESGMPNNRFLAERTGGTYSTLKVQPAELEDSGVYFCASSQDRGVLTTDTQYFGPGTRLTVL.

The genes are TRBV28 and TRBJ2-7; 9 bases fit TRBD1. V dropped 5 bases and J dropped 7; count of bases not matched to a gene: 15. The CDR3 loop spans 16 amino acids. Germline V CDR1 and CDR2: MDHEN, SYDVKM. CDR3 DNA: TGTGCCAGCAGTCCCCCCGTAACAGGGGGCCAGAATGAGCAGTACTTC. Its protein is CASSPPVTGGQNEQYF.

This clonotype was counted a few times. The chain carries TRBV29-1 and TRBJ2-1; D may match TRBD1 or TRBD2 (5 bases each). Looked up from germline, CDR1 is SQVTM and CDR2 is ANQGSEA. The CDR3 runs 12 residues. Trimming removed 5 bases at V and 10 bases at J, with 15 bases between. CDR3 amino acids: CSVRDPSTEQFF. CDR3 DNA: TGCAGCGTTCGGGACCCCTCTACCGAGCAGTTCTTC.

The chain recombines TRBV6-1 with TRBJ2-7; 7 bases map to TRBD1. This CDR3 spans 15 amino acids. Germline lookup yields CDR1 MNHNS and CDR2 SASEGT. The V gene end was trimmed by 5 bases and the J gene end by 7 bases; junction bases not matched to a gene: 14. CDR3 sequence: CASSKAGTASGEQYF. CDR3 coding DNA: TGTGCCAGCAGTAAGGCCGGGACAGCTTCGGGTGAGCAGTACTTC.

The V and J genes are TRBV7-3 and TRBJ2-1; 10 bases are a match to TRBD2. Germline CDR1 SGHTA, CDR2 FQGTGA. CDR3 length: 14 amino acids. The V gene end was trimmed by 6 bases and the J gene end by 6 bases; junction bases not matched to a gene: 5. DNA of the CDR3: TGTGCCAGCAGACAGGTAGCGGGAGGCAATGAGCAGTTCTTC. This sequence encodes CASRQVAGGNEQFF.

This clonotype turned up a few times. The CDR3 nucleotides are TGTGCCAGCAGCCAGTGGGGACTGGACGGGGAGCTGTTTTTT. This sequence encodes CASSQWGLDGELFF. The genes are TRBV3-1 and TRBJ2-2; perhaps TRBD2 as D (6 bases). Between the trimmed V and J ends, which lost 3 bases and 7 bases, there was a span of 12 bases. This CDR3 is built from 14 residues. From germline, CDR1 is LGHDT and CDR2 YNNKEL (reference sequence).

This clonotype came up a few times. This chain links TRBV7-8 with TRBJ2-3; 9 bases fit TRBD1. This CDR3 has 15 amino acids. Per the germline V gene, CDR1 is SGHVS and CDR2 is FQNEAQ. With V trimmed by 2 bases and J by 6 bases, 6 bases remained unmatched. CDR3 DNA sequence: TGTGCCAGCAGCTTATTCAACAGGGGGCAGGATACGCAGTATTTT. Encoded protein: CASSLFNRGQDTQYF.

CDR3 DNA: TGCGCCAGCAGCCCGACTAGCCACCAGACCCAGTACTTC. This encodes CASSPTSHQTQYF. The rearrangement joins TRBV5-1 to TRBJ2-5, with 7 bases that match TRBD2. Trimming cost V 4 bases and J 6 bases; bases outside gene matches: 6. This CDR3 is built from 13 residues. Germline CDR1 is SGHRS and CDR2 is YFSETQ.

The chain combines TRBV20-1 with TRBJ2-1, with TRBD2 matching over 10 bases. CDR1 is DFQATT, CDR2 SNEGSKA, per germline (reference sequence). With 6 bases clipped from V and 7 bases from J, the junction kept 12 bases outside the gene matches. The CDR3 spans 15 residues. The chain's CDR3 is CSAPGERGGRNEQFF. CDR3 DNA sequence: TGCAGTGCGCCGGGGGAGCGGGGGGGCCGAAATGAGCAGTTCTTC.

The chain is built from TRBV11-2 and TRBJ2-1, with 11 bases identical to TRBD2. CDR1 is SGHAT, CDR2 FQNNGV, per germline. V shed 4 bases, J shed 7 bases, and the junction held 6 bases outside the gene matches. The CDR3 contains 15 residues. The DNA for the CDR3 is TGTGCCAGCAGCTATACTAGCGGGGGCAGGAATGAGCAGTTCTTC. This encodes CASSYTSGGRNEQFF.

The rearrangement uses TRBV12-3 or TRBV12-4 and TRBJ2-7, with TRBD1 matching over 7 bases. Trimming cost V 0 bases and J 7 bases; bases outside gene matches: 6. CDR3 length: 14 residues. In DNA, the CDR3 is TGTGCCAGCAGTTTAGCGCAGGGGGTCCAGGAGCAGTACTTC. Encoded protein: CASSLAQGVQEQYF.

The chain combines TRBV6-1 with TRBJ1-1; TRBD1 matches at 10 bases. Trimming cost V 7 bases and J 1 base; bases outside gene matches: 3. Looked up from germline, CDR1 is MNHNS and CDR2 is SASEGT. This CDR3 region has 14 residues. CDR3 protein: CASTGQGGNTEAFF. The CDR3 DNA follows: TGTGCCAGCACCGGACAGGGGGGGAACACTGAAGCTTTCTTT.

This clonotype appeared a few times. The V gene is TRBV20-1, the J gene TRBJ2-7; a weak D match, TRBD1 (6 bases). Germline V gene sequence: CDR1 DFQATT, CDR2 SNEGSKA (reference sequence). CDR3 length: 11 amino acids. The V gene lost 5 bases and the J gene lost 5 bases, with 10 bases spanning the gap. Here the CDR3 DNA reads TGCAGTGCTTCACAGGGAAACGAGCAGTACTTC. Translated: CSASQGNEQYF.

The table lists this clonotype with a few counts. This CDR3 is CASRGGPRETQYF. CDR3 bases: TGTGCCAGTAGAGGAGGGCCGAGGGAGACCCAGTACTTC. The gene calls are TRBV7-2 and TRBJ2-5; possible D gene TRBD2, 6 bases. Looked up from germline, CDR1 is SGHTA and CDR2 is FQGNSA. The length of the CDR3 is 13 residues. Between the trimmed V and J ends, which lost 9 bases and 5 bases, there was a span of 16 bases.

This clonotype has just a few counts. This rearrangement joins TRBV7-6 to TRBJ2-2, with D perhaps TRBD1 (5 bases). CDR3 size: 14 residues. Trimming left V 5 bases short and J 3 bases short, with 10 bases between. From germline, CDR1 is SGHVS and CDR2 FNYEAQ. CDR3 bases: TGTGCCAGCAGCAGGAGACAGTACACCGGGGAGCTGTTTTTT. Translating gives CASSRRQYTGELFF.

This clonotype was counted between two and nine times. The V call is TRBV20-1, the J call TRBJ1-2; 11 bases align to TRBD1. The length of the CDR3 is 13 residues. The germline V gene has CDR1 DFQATT and CDR2 SNEGSKA (reference sequence). This CDR3 reads CSLGGQGDYGYTF. The CDR3 region has the DNA TGCAGCCTGGGGGGACAGGGGGATTATGGCTACACCTTC.

J is TRBJ2-1 and V is TRBV20-1, with D possibly TRBD2 on 6 matching bases. Germline V gives CDR1 DFQATT, CDR2 SNEGSKA (reference sequence). With 5 bases removed from V and 8 bases from J, the gap between germline ends came to 13 bases. The CDR3 sequence is 12 residues long. The CDR3 spells CSAGRDLHEQFF. The DNA of the CDR3 is TGCAGTGCTGGCCGGGACTTACATGAGCAGTTCTTC.

The CDR3 nucleotides are TGTGCCAGCTCACCATTAACTGGGGCCAACGTCCTGACTTTC. Its translation: CASSPLTGANVLTF. The chain employs TRBV18 and TRBJ2-6; D is ambiguous. Germline V lookup: CDR1 KGHSH, CDR2 LQKENI. The CDR3 is made up of 14 amino acids. Trimming removed 2 bases from V and 2 bases from J, with 4 bases in between.

This clonotype was detected ten times or more. J is TRBJ2-1 and V is TRBV29-1, with TRBD2 identical over 9 bases. The CDR3 is 15 amino acids. The V gene end was trimmed by 6 bases and the J gene end by 4 bases; junction bases not matched to a gene: 10. Germline V lookup: CDR1 SQVTM, CDR2 ANQGSEA. The CDR3: CSVGSGSVGYNEQFF. DNA of the CDR3: TGCAGCGTAGGTAGCGGGAGTGTAGGGTACAATGAGCAGTTCTTC.

In its sample, this clonotype was seen a few times. This CDR3 reads CAISDTRAGVVETQYF. The CDR3 DNA reads TGTGCCATCAGTGATACGCGGGCAGGGGTGGTAGAGACCCAGTACTTC. The chain uses TRBV10-3 and TRBJ2-5, with TRBD1 as a possible D gene (6 bases). Germline V gene sequence: CDR1 ENHRY, CDR2 SYGVKD. V was shortened by 3 bases and J by 4 bases, with 18 bases between the two germline ends. The CDR3 runs to 16 residues.

The chain combines TRBV10-3 with TRBJ1-1, with no clear D. Germline CDR1 reads ENHRY; CDR2 reads SYGVKD. The CDR3 sequence is 11 residues long. Trimming shortened V by 11 bases and J by 9 bases, and 16 bases separated the two germline ends. Here the CDR3 DNA reads TGTGCCGCCCGGGATAGTCTACAAGCTTTCTTT. Amino acids: CAARDSLQAFF.